Below, one T cell receptor beta chain is given with its context. What it binds is unknown. This specimen belongs to a study of cytomegalovirus exposure and HLA in healthy donors. Study information: Around 85 million unique TCR sequences came from HLA-typed donors in an early release. Overall study results and limits: Analysis performed later showed TCR beta chains linked to HLA being more clonally expanded than equally common others. Later findings reportedly placed an Asian-associated ancestry cluster below the approximately 670-donor mean for N-insertions.

Use of 60 Vbeta and 13 Jbeta primers characterized the PCR. The method was immunoSEQ multiplex PCR; TCRdb's version includes in-frame clones alone and lacks a portion of them. This sample has tens of thousands of clones, with 84% found just once. The sequenced sample was PBMCs. The TCR comes from a man aged 18-30 years in good health and CMV-seronegative.

CDR3 bases: TGTGCCAGCAGTTTAGGCGGTAGCAATCAGCCCCAGCATTTT. Translating gives CASSLGGSNQPQHF. The chain is built from TRBV28 and TRBJ1-5; no clear D gene. Germline CDR1 reads MDHEN; CDR2 reads SYDVKM. The V and J ends lost 2 bases and 0 bases respectively, with 5 bases between them. CDR3 size: 14 residues.